Included here is one T cell receptor (beta chain) sequence, with context. The antigen it binds to is not known. Base qualities are not recorded, but no much larger clone differs from it by a single base. The source of the sample is a study of blood T cells in healthy people across ages (dated by TCRdb to the mid-2010s). Background on the whole study: In model experiments, template switching captured about one uniquely barcoded TCR beta cDNA molecule for every two T cells. Two additional independent replicas of 1 million unique cDNA reads from the same blood draw were analyzed for two donors (one aged 18 to 30 and one aged 80 or older). To avoid experimental bias, donors of different ages were distributed randomly across sequencing lanes. To track age-related changes in TCR beta repertoire diversity, the study relied on deep sequencing normalized with unique cDNA molecular identifiers. The donors were split into four age groups: young (average around 16 years), middle-aged (39), aged (more than 60) and long-lived (roughly 77).

Overall study results and their limits: Conclusive comparison of naive and antigen-experienced compartments was prevented by the profiling of bulk unsorted PBMCs. The percentage of naive T cells measured by flow cytometry correlated strongly with observed TCR beta diversity. Observed TCR beta diversity per million T cells fell roughly linearly with age, and a significant reduction was already apparent by age approximately 40. Estimates of total diversity based on one million sequenced T cells were considered lower bounds and underestimates. Compared with the aged group, more naive CD4+ T cells, fewer expanded clones and increased TCR diversity were shown by the long-lived group, suggesting age selection. Because the CMV infection status of the donors was unknown, age-related changes in expanded clonotypes may potentially have been confounded.

Receptor amplification or capture employed 5' RACE. The reads were generated on an Illumina HiSeq 2500. A second roughly 7 to 11 cycle PCR used a sample-barcoded 5' primer and a J-beta primer mix. A unique molecular identifier was introduced onto each TCR beta cDNA molecule by a template-switch 5' adaptor carrying 12 random nucleotides. Each sample yielded at least 3 million CDR3-containing paired-end reads. First-strand cDNA was synthesized from all RNA with the Mint cDNA synthesis kit, primed by a TRBC-specific oligonucleotide. All cDNA was treated with uracil-DNA glycosylase and then went through a first 18-cycle PCR with the universal primers M1SS and BC2_uni_R. The source study handled its data this way. Normalization of each sample was performed by random selection of 1 million high-quality reads, each carrying a distinct molecular identifier. Reads sharing molecular identifiers were discarded rather than binned into consensus sequences. MiTCR, run with a Q25 quality threshold and the strictest error-elimination algorithm, handled CDR3 identification, clonotype clustering and error correction. A nonparametric unseen species model with Euler transformation was used to estimate lower-bound total TCR beta diversity. The public sequencing data were trimmed at Q25 with fastp and processed into clonotypes with MiXCR by TCRdb, which kept only in-frame beta chains. Rows with a matching CDR3 protein are joined into one entry that keeps the most common DNA and genes. TCRdb assigned the V and J calls; the authors' analysis was not used. This sample lists about 1.8 million distinct CDR3 sequences; roughly 50% were detected once. The top ten clonotypes cover about 2.1% of the sample.

The roughly 38 donors, aged 6 to 90 years, were systemically healthy Caucasian individuals from Russia. Approximately 9 milliliters of peripheral blood were collected from each donor into EDTA-treated Vacutainer tubes. Ficoll-Paque density-gradient centrifugation was used to isolate PBMCs, with at least 6 million obtained per sample. Trizol reagent was used to extract total RNA from the PBMCs, yielding at least 6 micrograms per sample. For every donor, an aliquot of PBMCs went through flow cytometry to measure the percentages of naive CD45RAhigh/CD27high T cells. Trimmed from V: 5 bases; trimmed from J: 13 bases; junction bases lacking a gene match: 14. Taken from cysteine to phenylalanine, the CDR3 has 15 residues. Only CDR3 DNA is held: 45 bases, read in frame from base 1. Based on the germline V gene, the CDR1 and CDR2 sequences are MDHEN and SYDVKM.

The chain employs TRBV28 and TRBJ2-4, and 10 junctional nucleotides match TRBD2. The origin of this receptor is a middle-aged woman in good health. Sequencing used blood. In nucleotides, the sequence is TGTGCCAGCAGTATCCCAGCGGGGGGGACTGGGGAGCAGTACTTC. The resulting protein is CASSIPAGGTGEQYF.